This TCR beta chain is drawn from a study of identical twins. Points from the study as a whole: One should note that invariant MAIT and iNKT cells could partly confound zero-insertion analyses.

MiXCR, run by TCRdb on the 5' RACE reads, gives a single entry per CDR3 protein. The repertoire includes approximately 250,000 distinct CDR3 sequences, over 5.5% of them detected once, and 13% to 15% sits in the top ten. A remark on this clonotype: Its antigen remains unknown.

The CDR3 has 13 residues. V lost 0 bases and J 3 bases, leaving 7 bases between the germline ends. Germline V CDR1 and CDR2: SGDLS, YYNGEE. These data were also filed under a second study, of T cells expressing NK-cell markers. As that report states: Restriction of the sorted population to alpha-beta TCR T cells was achieved in several experiments with an anti-gamma-delta TCR antibody. Of CD8+ T cells, about 1.0-7.5% belonged to dominant NKG2C+ clonotypes in six donors. No clear determination of HCMV specificity was made for expanded NKG2C+ T cell clones.

The sequence derives from a woman between 18 and 29 years old in good health. The sample was CD8+ T cells sorted from blood. This chain links TRBV9 with TRBJ2-7; D remains ambiguous. The CDR3 protein is CASSVASDYEQYF. CDR3 nucleotide sequence: TGTGCCAGCAGCGTAGCAAGTGACTACGAGCAGTACTTC.